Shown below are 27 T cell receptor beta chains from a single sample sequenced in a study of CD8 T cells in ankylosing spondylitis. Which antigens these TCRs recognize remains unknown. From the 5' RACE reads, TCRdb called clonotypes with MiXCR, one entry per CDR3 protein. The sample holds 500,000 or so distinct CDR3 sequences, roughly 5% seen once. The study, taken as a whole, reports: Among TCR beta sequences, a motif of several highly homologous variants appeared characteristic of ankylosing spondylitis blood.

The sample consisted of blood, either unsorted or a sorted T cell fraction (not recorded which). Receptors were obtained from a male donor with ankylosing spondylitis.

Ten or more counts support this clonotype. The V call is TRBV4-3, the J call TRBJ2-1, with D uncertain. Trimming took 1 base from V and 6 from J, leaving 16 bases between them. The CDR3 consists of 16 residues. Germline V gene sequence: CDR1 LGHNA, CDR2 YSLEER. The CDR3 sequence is CASSQGVGLVFNEQFF. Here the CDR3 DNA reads TGCGCCAGCAGCCAAGGAGTTGGGCTGGTCTTCAATGAGCAGTTCTTC.

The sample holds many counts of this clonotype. CDR3 nucleotide sequence: TGCAGTGCTAACAGCCACAATCAGCCCCAGCATTTT. Encoded protein: CSANSHNQPQHF. The rearrangement uses TRBV20-1 and TRBJ1-5; no reliable D call. The CDR3 is 12 residues long. Deletions cut 4 bases from V and 3 bases from J, with 7 bases between. Germline V gives CDR1 DFQATT, CDR2 SNEGSKA (reference sequence).

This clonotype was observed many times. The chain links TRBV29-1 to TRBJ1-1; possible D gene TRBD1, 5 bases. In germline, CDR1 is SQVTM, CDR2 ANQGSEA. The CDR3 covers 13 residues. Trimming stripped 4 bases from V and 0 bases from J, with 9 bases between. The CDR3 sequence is CSVAGLMNTEAFF. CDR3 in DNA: TGCAGCGTTGCGGGACTCATGAACACTGAAGCTTTCTTT.

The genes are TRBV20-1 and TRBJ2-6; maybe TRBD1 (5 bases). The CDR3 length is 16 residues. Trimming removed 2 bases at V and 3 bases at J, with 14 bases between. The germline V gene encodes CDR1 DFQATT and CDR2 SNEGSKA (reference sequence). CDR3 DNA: TGCAGTGCTAGACCGCCCAGGGATGTTGGGGCCAACGTCCTGACTTTC. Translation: CSARPPRDVGANVLTF.

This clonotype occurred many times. This CDR3 is CASSFGWRAQYF. The CDR3, as DNA: TGTGCCAGCAGCTTCGGGTGGCGGGCCCAGTACTTC. This sequence joins TRBV5-6 and TRBJ2-5; maybe TRBD2 (5 bases). The CDR3 length is 12 residues. CDR1 SGHDT and CDR2 YYEEEE come from the germline V gene. The V end lost 2 bases, the J end lost 9 bases, and 11 bases lay between the germline ends.

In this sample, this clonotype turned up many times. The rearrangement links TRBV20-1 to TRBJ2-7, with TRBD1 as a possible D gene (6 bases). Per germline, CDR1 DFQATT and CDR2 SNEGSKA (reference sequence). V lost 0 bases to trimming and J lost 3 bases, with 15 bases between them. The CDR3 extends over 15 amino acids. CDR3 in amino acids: CSARDPRQVNYEQYF. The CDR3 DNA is TGCAGTGCTAGAGACCCTAGACAGGTGAACTACGAGCAGTACTTC.

The CDR3 coding sequence is TGTGCCAGCTCACGAGGAGGGGAATATGGCTACACCTTC. Its protein product is CASSRGGEYGYTF. V and J are TRBV18 and TRBJ1-2; TRBD1 might be the D (5 bases). This CDR3 has 13 amino acids. With 4 bases removed from V and 5 bases from J, the gap between germline ends came to 11 bases. Per germline, CDR1 KGHSH and CDR2 LQKENI.

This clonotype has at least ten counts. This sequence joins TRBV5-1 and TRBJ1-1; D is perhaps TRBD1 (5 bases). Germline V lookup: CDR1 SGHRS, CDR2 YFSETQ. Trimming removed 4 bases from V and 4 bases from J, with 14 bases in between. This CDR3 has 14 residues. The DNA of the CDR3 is TGCGCCAGCAGCGGGAGGGGAATCGGCACTGAAGCTTTCTTT. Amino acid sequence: CASSGRGIGTEAFF.

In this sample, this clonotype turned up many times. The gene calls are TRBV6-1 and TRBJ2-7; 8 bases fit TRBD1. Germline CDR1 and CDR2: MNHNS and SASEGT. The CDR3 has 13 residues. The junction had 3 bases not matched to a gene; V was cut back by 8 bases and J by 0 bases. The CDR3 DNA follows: TGTGCCAGCGGACAGGGAAACTCCTACGAGCAGTACTTC. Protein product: CASGQGNSYEQYF.

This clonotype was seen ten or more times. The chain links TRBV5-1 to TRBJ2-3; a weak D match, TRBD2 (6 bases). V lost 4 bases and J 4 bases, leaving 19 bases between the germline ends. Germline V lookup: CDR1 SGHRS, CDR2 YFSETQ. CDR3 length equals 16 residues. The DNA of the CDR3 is TGCGCCAGCAGCCCCGGCTTGGCCCCGGGGGCAGATACGCAGTATTTT. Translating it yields CASSPGLAPGADTQYF.

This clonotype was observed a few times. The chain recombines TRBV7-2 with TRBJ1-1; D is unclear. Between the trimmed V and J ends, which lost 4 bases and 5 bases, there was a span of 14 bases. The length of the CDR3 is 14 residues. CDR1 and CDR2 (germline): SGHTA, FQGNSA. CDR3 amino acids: CASSSSRRGTEAFF. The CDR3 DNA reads TGTGCCAGCAGCTCATCCCGACGGGGAACTGAAGCTTTCTTT.

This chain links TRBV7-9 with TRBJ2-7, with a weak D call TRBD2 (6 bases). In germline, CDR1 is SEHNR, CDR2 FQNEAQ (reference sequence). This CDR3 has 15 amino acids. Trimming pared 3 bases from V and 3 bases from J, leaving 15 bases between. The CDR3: CASSFMGRRGYEQYF. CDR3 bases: TGTGCCAGCAGCTTTATGGGACGGCGGGGCTACGAGCAGTACTTC.

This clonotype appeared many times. CDR3 residues: CASSQGRGGSTEAFF. The CDR3 DNA sequence: TGCGCCAGCAGCCAAGGGCGAGGGGGATCCACTGAAGCTTTCTTT. V usage is TRBV4-1 and J usage is TRBJ1-1, with a possible D match to TRBD1 (6 bases). The germline gives CDR1 MGHRA, CDR2 YSYEKL. V was shortened by 1 base and J by 4 bases, with 13 bases between the two germline ends. CDR3 size: 15 residues.

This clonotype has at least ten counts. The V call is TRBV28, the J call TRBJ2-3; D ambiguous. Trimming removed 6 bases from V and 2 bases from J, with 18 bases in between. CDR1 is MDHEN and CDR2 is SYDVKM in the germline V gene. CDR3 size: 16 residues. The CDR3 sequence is CASSSPLPRNTDTQYF. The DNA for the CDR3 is TGTGCCAGCAGCTCCCCACTTCCAAGGAACACAGATACGCAGTATTTT.

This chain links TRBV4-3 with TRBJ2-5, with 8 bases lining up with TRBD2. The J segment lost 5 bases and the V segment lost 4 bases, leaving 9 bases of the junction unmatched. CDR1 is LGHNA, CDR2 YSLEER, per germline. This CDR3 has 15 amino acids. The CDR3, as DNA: TGCGCCAGCAGCCCTCGGGGGGGCGAGGGGGAGACCCAGTACTTC. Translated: CASSPRGGEGETQYF.

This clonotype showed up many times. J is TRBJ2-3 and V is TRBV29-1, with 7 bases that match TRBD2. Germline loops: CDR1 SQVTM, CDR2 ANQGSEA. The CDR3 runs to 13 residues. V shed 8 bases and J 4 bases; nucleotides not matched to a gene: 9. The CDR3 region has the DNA TGCAGCTCTCACTCGGCGGGAGCAGATACGCAGTATTTT. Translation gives CSSHSAGADTQYF.

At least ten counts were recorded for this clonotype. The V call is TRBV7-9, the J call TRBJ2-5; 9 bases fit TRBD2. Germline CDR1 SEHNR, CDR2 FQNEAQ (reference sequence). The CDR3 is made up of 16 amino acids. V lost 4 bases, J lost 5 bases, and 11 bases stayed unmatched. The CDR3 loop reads CASSSIMMREGETQYF. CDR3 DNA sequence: TGTGCCAGCAGCTCCATTATGATGCGGGAGGGTGAGACCCAGTACTTC.

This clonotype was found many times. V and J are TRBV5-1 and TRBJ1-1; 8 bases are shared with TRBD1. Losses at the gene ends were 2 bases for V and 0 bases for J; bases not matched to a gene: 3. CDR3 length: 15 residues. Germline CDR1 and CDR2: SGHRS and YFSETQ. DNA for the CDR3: TGCGCCAGCAGCTTCCGACAGGGGATGAACACTGAAGCTTTCTTT. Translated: CASSFRQGMNTEAFF.

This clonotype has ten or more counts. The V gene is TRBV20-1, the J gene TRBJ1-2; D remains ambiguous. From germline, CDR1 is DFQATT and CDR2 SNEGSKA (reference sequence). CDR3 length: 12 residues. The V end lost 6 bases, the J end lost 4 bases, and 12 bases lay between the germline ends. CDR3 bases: TGCAGTGCCGTGGCGCAGATCTATGGCTACACCTTC. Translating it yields CSAVAQIYGYTF.

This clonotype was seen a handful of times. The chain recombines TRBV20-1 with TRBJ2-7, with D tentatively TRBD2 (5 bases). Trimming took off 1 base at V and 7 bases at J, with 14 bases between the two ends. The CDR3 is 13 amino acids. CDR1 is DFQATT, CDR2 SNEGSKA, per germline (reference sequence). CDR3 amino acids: CSARGRGLTEQYF. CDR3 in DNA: TGCAGTGCTAGAGGCCGGGGTTTAACTGAGCAGTACTTC.

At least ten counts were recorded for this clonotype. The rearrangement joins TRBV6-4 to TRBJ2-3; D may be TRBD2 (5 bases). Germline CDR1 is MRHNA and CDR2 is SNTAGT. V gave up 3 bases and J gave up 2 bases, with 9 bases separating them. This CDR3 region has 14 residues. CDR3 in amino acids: CASSEDWNTDTQYF. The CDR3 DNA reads TGTGCCAGCAGTGAGGACTGGAACACAGATACGCAGTATTTT.

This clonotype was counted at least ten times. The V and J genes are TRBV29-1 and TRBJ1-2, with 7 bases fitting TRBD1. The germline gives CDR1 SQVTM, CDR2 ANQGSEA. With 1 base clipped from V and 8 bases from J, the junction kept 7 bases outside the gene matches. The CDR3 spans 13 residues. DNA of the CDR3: TGCAGCGTTGAAGGGTTTCGGGGACAGGGCTACACCTTC. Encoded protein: CSVEGFRGQGYTF.

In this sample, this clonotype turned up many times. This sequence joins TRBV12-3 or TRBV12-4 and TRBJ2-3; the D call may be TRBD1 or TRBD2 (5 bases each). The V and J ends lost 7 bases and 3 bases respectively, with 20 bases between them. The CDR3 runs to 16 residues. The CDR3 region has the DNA TGTGCCAGCACCCGGGGCGAAGGTACAGCGACAGATACGCAGTATTTT. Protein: CASTRGEGTATDTQYF.

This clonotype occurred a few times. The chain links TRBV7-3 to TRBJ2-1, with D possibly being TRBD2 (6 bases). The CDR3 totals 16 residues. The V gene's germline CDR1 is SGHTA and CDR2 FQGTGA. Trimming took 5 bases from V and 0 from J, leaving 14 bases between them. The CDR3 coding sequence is TGTGCCAGCAGCCGGGGTAGCGGATACTCCTACAATGAGCAGTTCTTC. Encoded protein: CASSRGSGYSYNEQFF.

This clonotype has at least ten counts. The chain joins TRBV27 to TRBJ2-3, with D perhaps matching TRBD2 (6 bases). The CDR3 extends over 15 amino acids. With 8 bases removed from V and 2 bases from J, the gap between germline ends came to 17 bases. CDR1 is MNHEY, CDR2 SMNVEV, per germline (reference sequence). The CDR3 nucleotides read TGTGCCAGCCATTTTTCGGCTAGCGACACAGATACGCAGTATTTT. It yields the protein CASHFSASDTDTQYF.

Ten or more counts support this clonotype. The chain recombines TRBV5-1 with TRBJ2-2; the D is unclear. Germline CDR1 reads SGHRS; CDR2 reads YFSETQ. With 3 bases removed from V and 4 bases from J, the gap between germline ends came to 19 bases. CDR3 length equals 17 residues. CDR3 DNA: TGCGCCAGCAGCTCCACAGCTCGGGTGTCGGGCACCGGGGAGCTGTTTTTT. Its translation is CASSSTARVSGTGELFF.

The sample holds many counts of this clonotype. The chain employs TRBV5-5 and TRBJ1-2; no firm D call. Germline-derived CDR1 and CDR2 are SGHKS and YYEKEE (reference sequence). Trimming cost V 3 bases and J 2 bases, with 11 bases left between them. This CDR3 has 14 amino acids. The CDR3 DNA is TGTGCCAGCAGCTCCGTGACCGTCAACTATGGCTACACCTTC. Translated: CASSSVTVNYGYTF. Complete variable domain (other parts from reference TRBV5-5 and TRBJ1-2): DAGVTQSPTHLIKTRGQQVTLRCSPISGHKSVSWYQQVLGQGPQFIFQYYEKEERGRGNFPDRFSARQFPNYSSELNVNALLLGDSALYLCASSSVTVNYGYTFGSGTRLTVV.